One T cell receptor (beta chain) is described in this entry. This entry comes from a study of T cell changes during pregnancy in multiple sclerosis. Measured with immunoSEQ multiplex PCR; TCRdb has only the in-frame clones, and not every one. The sample shows about 49,000 clones, 90% to 95% of them seen only once. Germline loops: CDR1 SQVTM, CDR2 ANQGSEA. The V and J ends lost 1 base and 0 bases respectively, with 7 bases between them. CDR3 length equals 13 residues. This receptor was identified in a female donor with multiple sclerosis, enrolled in a pregnancy study. This sequence joins TRBV29-1 and TRBJ2-7; D is perhaps TRBD1 (5 bases). The source was CD8+ T cells from peripheral blood mononuclear cells, collected before pregnancy. CDR3 residues: CSVEADSSYEQYF. DNA of the CDR3: TGCAGCGTTGAAGCCGACAGCTCCTACGAGCAGTACTTC.